The clone carrying this TCR beta chain was picked up a small number of times. Germline loops: CDR1 KGHSH, CDR2 LQKENI. V lost 0 bases and J 7 bases, leaving 12 bases between the germline ends. This CDR3 spans 15 amino acids. TCRdb re-called the RT-PCR reads with MiXCR, one entry per CDR3 protein. The table lists around 530,000 distinct CDR3 sequences, approximately 15% of them singletons, with about 3% in the top ten. This sample stems from a study of response to subunit inactivated influenza vaccine. The sequencing here drew on CD4+ T cells sorted from PBMCs, taken around 2 years after vaccination. The TCR sequence derives from a man aged 50 to 69 who received an inactivated influenza vaccine. The chain employs TRBV18 and TRBJ2-2; a possible D gene is TRBD2 (6 bases). In DNA, the CDR3 is TGTGCCAGCTCACCACCGGGACTGCCCGACGGGGAGCTGTTTTTT. Residues: CASSPPGLPDGELFF.